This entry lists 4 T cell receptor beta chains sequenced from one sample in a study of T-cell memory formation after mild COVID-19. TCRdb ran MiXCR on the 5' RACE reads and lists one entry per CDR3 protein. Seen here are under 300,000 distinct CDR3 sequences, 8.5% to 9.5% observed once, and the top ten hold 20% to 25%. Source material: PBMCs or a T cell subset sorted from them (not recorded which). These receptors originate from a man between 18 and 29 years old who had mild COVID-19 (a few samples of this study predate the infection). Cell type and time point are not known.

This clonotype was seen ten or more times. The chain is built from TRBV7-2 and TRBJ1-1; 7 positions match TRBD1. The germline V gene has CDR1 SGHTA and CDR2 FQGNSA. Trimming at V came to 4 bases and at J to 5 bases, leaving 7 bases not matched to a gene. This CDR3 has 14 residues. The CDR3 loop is CASSSIGGRTEAFF. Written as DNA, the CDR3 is TGTGCCAGCAGCTCCATAGGGGGCCGGACTGAAGCTTTCTTT. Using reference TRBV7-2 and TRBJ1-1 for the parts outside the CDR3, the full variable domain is GAGVSQSPSNKVTEKGKDVELRCDPISGHTALYWYRQSLGQGLEFLIYFQGNSAPDKSGLPSDRFSAERTGGSVSTLTIQRTQQEDSAVYLCASSSIGGRTEAFFGQGTRLTVV.

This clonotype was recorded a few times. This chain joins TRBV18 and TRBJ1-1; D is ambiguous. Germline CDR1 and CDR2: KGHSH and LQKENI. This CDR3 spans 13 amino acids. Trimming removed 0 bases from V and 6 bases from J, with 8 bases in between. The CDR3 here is CASSPPSSSEAFF. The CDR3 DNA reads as TGTGCCAGCTCACCACCGTCCAGCTCTGAAGCTTTCTTT.

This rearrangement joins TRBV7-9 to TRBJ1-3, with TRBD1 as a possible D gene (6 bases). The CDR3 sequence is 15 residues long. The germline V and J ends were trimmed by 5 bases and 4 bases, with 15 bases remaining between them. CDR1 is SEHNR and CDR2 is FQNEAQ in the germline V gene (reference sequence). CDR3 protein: CASSEQQGLGNTIYF. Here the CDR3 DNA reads TGTGCCAGCAGCGAACAACAGGGACTAGGAAACACCATATATTTT.

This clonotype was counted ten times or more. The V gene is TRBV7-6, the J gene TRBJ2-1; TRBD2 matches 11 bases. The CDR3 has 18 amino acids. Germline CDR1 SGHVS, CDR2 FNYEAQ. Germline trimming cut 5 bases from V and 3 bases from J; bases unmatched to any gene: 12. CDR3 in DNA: TGTGCCAGCAGCCCCGGAGTAGCGGGGGGGCGAGGCTACAATGAGCAGTTCTTC. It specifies CASSPGVAGGRGYNEQFF.